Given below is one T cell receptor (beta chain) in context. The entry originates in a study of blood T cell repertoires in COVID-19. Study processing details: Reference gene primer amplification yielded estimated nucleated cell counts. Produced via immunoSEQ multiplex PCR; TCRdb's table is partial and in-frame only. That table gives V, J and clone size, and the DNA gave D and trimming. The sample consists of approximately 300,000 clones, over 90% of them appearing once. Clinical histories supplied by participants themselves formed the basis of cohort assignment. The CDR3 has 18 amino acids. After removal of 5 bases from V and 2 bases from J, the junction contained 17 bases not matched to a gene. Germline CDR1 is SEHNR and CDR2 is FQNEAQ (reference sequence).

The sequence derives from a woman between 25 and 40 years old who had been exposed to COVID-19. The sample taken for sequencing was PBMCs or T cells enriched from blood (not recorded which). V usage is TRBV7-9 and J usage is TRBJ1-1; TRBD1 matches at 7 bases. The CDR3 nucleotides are TGTGCCAGCAGCGAGTTTCCCGGGCAGGGGGGTTTAAACACTGAAGCTTTCTTT. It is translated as CASSEFPGQGGLNTEAFF.